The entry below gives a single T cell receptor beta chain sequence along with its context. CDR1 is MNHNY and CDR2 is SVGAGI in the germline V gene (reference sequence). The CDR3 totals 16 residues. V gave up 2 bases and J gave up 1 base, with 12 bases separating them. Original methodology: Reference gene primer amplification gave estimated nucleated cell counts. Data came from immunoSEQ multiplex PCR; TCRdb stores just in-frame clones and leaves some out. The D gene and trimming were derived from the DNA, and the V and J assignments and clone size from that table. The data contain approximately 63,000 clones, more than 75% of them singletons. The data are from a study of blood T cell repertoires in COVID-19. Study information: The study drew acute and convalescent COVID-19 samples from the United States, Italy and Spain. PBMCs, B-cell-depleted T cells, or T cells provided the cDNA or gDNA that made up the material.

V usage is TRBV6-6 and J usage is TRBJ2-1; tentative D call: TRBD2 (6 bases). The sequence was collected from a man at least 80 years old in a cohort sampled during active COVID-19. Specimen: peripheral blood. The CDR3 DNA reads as TGTGCCAGCAGTTACGGGCGCGGGAATTCCTACAATGAGCAGTTCTTC. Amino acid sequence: CASSYGRGNSYNEQFF.